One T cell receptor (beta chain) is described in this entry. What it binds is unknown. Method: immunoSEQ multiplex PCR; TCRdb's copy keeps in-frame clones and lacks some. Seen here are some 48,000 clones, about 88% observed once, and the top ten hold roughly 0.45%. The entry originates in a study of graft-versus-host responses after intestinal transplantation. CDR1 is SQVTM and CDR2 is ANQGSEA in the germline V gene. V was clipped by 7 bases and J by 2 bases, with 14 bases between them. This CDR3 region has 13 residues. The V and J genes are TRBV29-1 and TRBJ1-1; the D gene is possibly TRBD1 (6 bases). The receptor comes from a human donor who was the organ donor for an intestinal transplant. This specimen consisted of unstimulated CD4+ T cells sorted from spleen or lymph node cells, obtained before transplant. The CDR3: CSARQGSNTEAFF. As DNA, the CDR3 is TGCAGCGCGCGGCAGGGGAGTAACACTGAAGCTTTCTTT.